This T cell receptor (beta chain) was sequenced for a study of cytomegalovirus exposure and HLA in healthy donors. Primers: 60 Vbeta forward and 13 Jbeta reverse. Here immunoSEQ multiplex PCR was the method, and the copy in TCRdb shows in-frame clones only, minus some. The sample shows approximately 190,000 clones, roughly 90% of them seen only once. Regarding this clone: Its specificity is not known.

Notes on the study in general: High sensitivity and specificity were reportedly achieved when the classifier diagnosed cytomegalovirus status.

This receptor was obtained from a boy aged 2 to 10 in good health and CMV-seronegative. The sequencing sample was made of PBMCs.

The CDR3 is CSAAPGGRAEQFF. CDR3 sequence (DNA): TGCAGCGCCGCTCCTGGGGGCCGGGCTGAGCAGTTCTTC. V usage is TRBV29-1 and J usage is TRBJ2-1, with a weak D call TRBD1 (6 bases). CDR3 size: 13 residues. Germline lookup yields CDR1 SQVTM and CDR2 ANQGSEA. Trimming took 7 bases from V and 9 from J, leaving 19 bases between them.